A single sample is the source of the 28 T cell receptor beta chains below, sequenced in a study of blood T cell repertoires in COVID-19. Generated by immunoSEQ multiplex PCR, the TCRdb table keeps only in-frame clones and is missing some. Among approximately 110,000 clones listed, about 88% were seen once. The specimen was peripheral blood. The origin of the receptors is a woman in her 70s who had recovered from COVID-19.

The V and J genes are TRBV28 and TRBJ2-3; maybe TRBD2 (6 bases). Trimming pared 5 bases from V and 2 bases from J, leaving 11 bases between. The CDR3 totals 14 residues. CDR1 and CDR2 from the germline V gene are MDHEN and SYDVKM. The CDR3 is CASSPAGITDTQYF. The CDR3 nucleotides read TGTGCCAGCAGTCCCGCGGGAATCACAGATACGCAGTATTTT.

This clone has a handful of counts. The genes are TRBV20-1 and TRBJ1-6; 8 nucleotides align to TRBD1. The CDR3 has 15 residues. In germline, CDR1 is DFQATT, CDR2 SNEGSKA (reference sequence). J lost 7 bases, V lost 3 bases, and 8 bases had no gene match. The CDR3: CSASRTGFNNSPLHF. CDR3 nucleotides: TGCAGTGCTAGTCGGACAGGGTTTAACAATTCACCCCTCCACTTT.

The J gene is TRBJ1-4, the V gene TRBV4-3; TRBD1 matches 8 bases. The CDR3 has 18 amino acids. Germline values: CDR1 LGHNA, CDR2 YSLEER. Trimming cost V 4 bases and J 4 bases; bases outside gene matches: 14. The CDR3 region has the DNA TGCGCCAGCAGCCGCCTCGCCAGGGGGCCACAGGGTAATGAAAAACTGTTTTTT. This translates into CASSRLARGPQGNEKLFF.

This clone has a single count. The gene calls are TRBV30 and TRBJ2-3, with TRBD2 matching 7 bases. V was pared by 0 bases and J by 2 bases, with 8 bases of the junction left unmatched. The CDR3 covers 16 residues. CDR1 is GTSNPN and CDR2 is SVGIG in the germline V gene (reference sequence). CDR3 sequence: CAWSVEGGSPTDTQYF. CDR3 DNA: TGTGCCTGGAGTGTGGAAGGCGGGAGCCCCACAGATACGCAGTATTTT.

The chain has TRBV3-1 (or the pseudogene TRBV3-2) and TRBJ2-7; 7 positions agree with TRBD1. The germline gives CDR1 LGHDT, CDR2 YNNKEL (reference sequence). This CDR3 contains 15 residues. V was clipped by 1 base and J by 0 bases; unmatched bases: 3. CDR3 DNA sequence: TGTGCCAGCAGCCAAGGGGCAGGGGGCTCCTACGAGCAGTACTTC. This sequence encodes CASSQGAGGSYEQYF.

The chain uses TRBV7-9 and TRBJ2-1, with a tentative D call TRBD2 (5 bases). The CDR3 runs 17 residues. With 3 bases removed from V and 0 bases from J, the gap between germline ends came to 15 bases. Per the germline V gene, CDR1 is SEHNR and CDR2 is FQNEAQ (reference sequence). The CDR3 sequence: CASSFTERASSYNEQFF. CDR3 sequence (DNA): TGTGCCAGCAGCTTTACGGAGAGGGCCTCCTCCTACAATGAGCAGTTCTTC.

The rearrangement uses TRBV7-2 and TRBJ1-3; TRBD1 agrees at 9 bases. The CDR3 runs to 16 residues. Germline CDR1 SGHTA, CDR2 FQGNSA. V trimming: 4 bases; J trimming: 4 bases; junction bases outside the gene matches: 8. CDR3 amino acids: CASSSVTGGLGNTIYF. Here the CDR3 DNA reads TGTGCCAGCAGCTCCGTCACAGGGGGCTTAGGAAACACCATATATTTT. The full variable domain, its missing parts supplied by reference TRBV7-2 and TRBJ1-3, is GAGVSQSPSNKVTEKGKDVELRCDPISGHTALYWYRQSLGQGLEFLIYFQGNSAPDKSGLPSDRFSAERTGGSVSTLTIQRTQQEDSAVYLCASSSVTGGLGNTIYFGEGSWLTVV.

The CDR3 reads CASSLRTSGSSTDTQYF. In DNA, the CDR3 is TGCGCCAGCAGCTTGAGGACTAGCGGGAGTAGCACAGATACGCAGTATTTT. The V gene is TRBV5-1, the J gene TRBJ2-3, with TRBD2 matching over 13 bases. CDR3 length: 17 amino acids. The V gene end was trimmed by 1 base and the J gene end by 0 bases; junction bases not matched to a gene: 2. CDR1 and CDR2 from the germline V gene are SGHRS and YFSETQ.

The V gene is TRBV18, the J gene TRBJ2-7, with D tentatively TRBD2 (6 bases). The ends were cut back, 4 bases at V and 5 bases at J, with 27 bases in the middle. Germline CDR1 is KGHSH and CDR2 is LQKENI. The CDR3 length is 18 residues. DNA of the CDR3: TGTGCCAGCTCACTCCTAACTATCAATTCCCCGGAGGGGCACGAGCAGTACTTC. It yields the protein CASSLLTINSPEGHEQYF.

The chain links TRBV9 to TRBJ2-7; TRBD1 matches 7 bases. Germline V gene lookup returns CDR1 SGDLS and CDR2 YYNGEE. The junction had 1 base not matched to a gene; V was cut back by 4 bases and J by 3 bases. The CDR3 is 12 amino acids. The CDR3 coding sequence is TGTGCCAGCAGCCCAGGGGGCTACGAGCAGTACTTC. Translated: CASSPGGYEQYF.

V and J are TRBV5-6 and TRBJ2-1; 9 bases align to TRBD2. The junction had 3 bases not matched to a gene; V was cut back by 3 bases and J by 2 bases. This CDR3 comprises 15 residues. Germline V gene data show CDR1 as SGHDT and CDR2 as YYEEEE. The CDR3 sequence is CASSSRGGAYNEQFF. The CDR3 DNA follows: TGTGCCAGCAGCTCGCGGGGGGGCGCCTACAATGAGCAGTTCTTC.

The genes are TRBV24-1 and TRBJ2-6; D is unresolved. The V gene's germline CDR1 is KGHDR and CDR2 SFDVKD. This CDR3 spans 16 amino acids. V lost 0 bases to trimming and J lost 2 bases, with 7 bases between them. The CDR3 region is CATSDLRRPGANVLTF. DNA of the CDR3: TGTGCCACCAGTGATTTGAGGCGGCCTGGGGCCAACGTCCTGACTTTC.

The CDR3: CASSLTGGRNTIYF. The CDR3 nucleotides are TGTGCCAGCAGCTTAACCGGGGGACGAAACACCATATATTTT. The chain combines TRBV7-9 with TRBJ1-3, with TRBD1 as a possible D gene (5 bases). Germline V gene data show CDR1 as SEHNR and CDR2 as FQNEAQ (reference sequence). Trimming took off 2 bases at V and 5 bases at J, with 10 bases between the two ends. The CDR3 spans 14 residues.

CDR3 in amino acids: CASSYSGLNSPLHF. DNA of the CDR3: TGTGCCAGCAGTTACTCAGGACTTAATTCACCCCTCCACTTT. The chain joins TRBV6-5 to TRBJ1-6; D uncertain. In germline, CDR1 is MNHEY, CDR2 SVGAGI. Trimming took off 0 bases at V and 6 bases at J, with 6 bases between the two ends. CDR3 length equals 14 residues.

The chain couples TRBV7-2 to TRBJ1-1; D is unresolved. The CDR3 is 12 residues long. V lost 5 bases, J lost 6 bases, and 10 bases lay in between. Germline V lookup: CDR1 SGHTA, CDR2 FQGNSA. CDR3 nucleotides: TGTGCCAGCAGCCCCGACATTTCTGAAGCTTTCTTT. Translating it yields CASSPDISEAFF.

This chain joins TRBV5-4 and TRBJ2-1; no clear D gene. V lost 4 bases and J 4 bases, leaving 15 bases between the germline ends. The V gene's germline CDR1 is SGHNT and CDR2 YYREEE (reference sequence). CDR3 size: 15 residues. The DNA for the CDR3 is TGTGCCAGCAGCCACGACCCCGCCGGGTACAATGAGCAGTTCTTC. Protein sequence: CASSHDPAGYNEQFF.

The V gene is TRBV27, the J gene TRBJ1-2; D is perhaps TRBD1 (6 bases). Germline V CDR1 and CDR2: MNHEY, SMNVEV (reference sequence). The CDR3 is 15 residues long. Between the trimmed V and J ends, which lost 7 bases and 4 bases, there was a span of 19 bases. CDR3 in DNA: TGTGCCAGCACACCCGGGGGCGGGAGGTTCTATGGCTACACCTTC. This gives the protein CASTPGGGRFYGYTF.

This chain connects TRBV18 to TRBJ1-1, with D maybe TRBD1 (6 bases). V lost 2 bases and J 0 bases, leaving 13 bases between the germline ends. The germline CDR1 and CDR2 sequences are KGHSH and LQKENI. The CDR3 covers 16 residues. The CDR3 DNA is TGTGCCAGCTCACCAGGGGGCGGCTACCTGAACACTGAAGCTTTCTTT. Translation gives CASSPGGGYLNTEAFF. Based on the CDR3 plus reference TRBV18 and TRBJ1-1, the full variable domain is NAGVMQNPRHLVRRRGQEARLRCSPMKGHSHVYWYRQLPEEGLKFMVYLQKENIIDESGMPKERFSAEFPKEGPSILRIQQVVRGDSAAYFCASSPGGGYLNTEAFFGQGTRLTVV.

The V gene is TRBV5-1, the J gene TRBJ2-6; the match to TRBD1 covers 8 bases. The germline CDR1 and CDR2 sequences are SGHRS and YFSETQ. With V trimmed by 0 bases and J by 3 bases, 5 bases remained unmatched. The CDR3 extends over 17 amino acids. The CDR3 region has the DNA TGCGCCAGCAGCTTGGGTCAGGGGGCATTTGGGGCCAACGTCCTGACTTTC. It yields the protein CASSLGQGAFGANVLTF.

The chain combines TRBV2 with TRBJ2-5; 8 bases line up with TRBD1. The ends lost 6 bases at V and 3 bases at J; junction bases unmatched: 9. Germline V gene sequence: CDR1 SNHLY, CDR2 FYNNEI. This CDR3 is built from 15 residues. The CDR3 coding sequence is TGTGCCAGCAGCTACCGGACAGGGAGTAAAGAGACCCAGTACTTC. It is translated as CASSYRTGSKETQYF.

V is TRBV7-2 and J is TRBJ2-3, with 9 bases aligning to TRBD2. The CDR3 has 16 amino acids. V lost 2 bases, J lost 1 base, and 4 bases stayed unmatched. Germline CDR1 and CDR2: SGHTA and FQGNSA. The CDR3 loop reads CASSLWTSVRTDTQYF. The CDR3 DNA reads as TGTGCCAGCAGCTTATGGACTAGCGTCCGCACAGATACGCAGTATTTT.

The rearrangement joins TRBV28 to TRBJ2-7, with a weak D call TRBD1 (5 bases). The CDR3 runs 16 residues. The V end lost 5 bases, the J end lost 2 bases, and 19 bases lay between the germline ends. Per germline, CDR1 MDHEN and CDR2 SYDVKM. For the CDR3, the DNA is TGTGCCAGCAGTCCACACCCAGGGTTTTACGCCTACGAGCAGTACTTC. Translating it yields CASSPHPGFYAYEQYF.

The V call is TRBV11-2, the J call TRBJ2-7; 8 nucleotides agree with TRBD2. V trimming: 1 base; J trimming: 0 bases; junction bases outside the gene matches: 2. The CDR3 extends over 15 amino acids. The germline V gene encodes CDR1 SGHAT and CDR2 FQNNGV. The CDR3 coding sequence is TGTGCCAGCAGCTTAGTAACTAGCGGCTCCTACGAGCAGTACTTC. Translating gives CASSLVTSGSYEQYF.

The CDR3 coding sequence is TGTGCCAGCAGCTTGACTAGCCGCAGCACCGGGGAGCTGTTTTTT. Encoded protein: CASSLTSRSTGELFF. This chain links TRBV5-5 with TRBJ2-2; possibly TRBD2 for D (6 bases). The germline gives CDR1 SGHKS, CDR2 YYEKEE (reference sequence). The CDR3 spans 15 residues. Deletions cut 1 base from V and 4 bases from J, with 11 bases between.

The chain employs TRBV20-1 and TRBJ1-1; 8 bases agree with TRBD1. The CDR3 has 15 residues. Germline values: CDR1 DFQATT, CDR2 SNEGSKA (reference sequence). The V gene end was trimmed by 3 bases and the J gene end by 5 bases; junction bases not matched to a gene: 11. Here the CDR3 reads CSASHSTGAITEAFF. DNA of the CDR3: TGCAGTGCTAGTCATTCGACAGGGGCGATTACTGAAGCTTTCTTT.

The V gene is TRBV7-2, the J gene TRBJ2-4, with 12 bases matching TRBD2. CDR3 size: 19 residues. V lost 5 bases to trimming and J lost 1 base; unmatched junction nucleotides: 12. Germline assignment: CDR1 SGHTA and CDR2 FQGNSA. Here the CDR3 DNA reads TGTGCCAGCAGCCCCAAACTAGCGGGAGGTTTCGCGGCCAAAAACATTCAGTACTTC. Translating gives CASSPKLAGGFAAKNIQYF.

The count of this clone is one. The chain combines TRBV7-2 with TRBJ1-2; TRBD1 matches at 8 bases. Trimming cost V 8 bases and J 4 bases; bases outside gene matches: 3. The CDR3 consists of 12 residues. In germline, CDR1 is SGHTA, CDR2 FQGNSA. For the CDR3, the DNA is TGTGCCAGCGCGGACAGGGTCTATGGCTACACCTTC. Translation gives CASADRVYGYTF.

The chain couples TRBV4-2 to TRBJ2-5; tentative D call: TRBD2 (6 bases). The CDR3 is 14 amino acids. Between the trimmed V and J ends, which lost 0 bases and 3 bases, there was a span of 8 bases. CDR1 LGHNA and CDR2 YNFKEQ come from the germline V gene. CDR3 nucleotides: TGTGCCAGCAGCCAAGACTCGGGAGAAGAGACCCAGTACTTC. This encodes CASSQDSGEETQYF.